Listed below are T cell receptor beta chains from one sample, sequenced in a study of regulatory T cells in long-lasting Graves disease. MiXCR, run by TCRdb on the multiplex PCR reads, gives a single entry per CDR3 protein. The sample holds about 440,000 distinct CDR3 sequences, 15% seen once. The sample was also reused in another study, on T cells in Graves' hyperthyroidism and ophthalmopathy.

The starting material was peripheral blood mononuclear cells (PBMCs), obtained at new diagnosis, from a patient treated with antithyroid drugs. All receptors derive from a woman in her thirties with Graves disease. Each CDR3 is given without its conserved first and last residue. D genes are given only for firm matches. Expanded clones are given a class, and other clones once, few, many or no size at all.

>TRBJ2-7|14|TRBV7-2|many|.
ASSLPRLAPYYEQY
>TRBJ1-5|14|TRBV9|.|TRBD1
ASSRGQGAPNQPQH
>TRBJ2-2|13|TRBV19|.|TRBD1
ASSRDRDNTGELF
>TRBJ1-1|14|TRBV4-1|.|.
ASSQGQNSLNTEAF
>TRBJ2-1|13|TRBV29-1|many|.
SVDLQRSSYNEQF
>TRBJ2-5|15|TRBV27|.|.
ASSPYPHRGGSETQY
>TRBJ1-4|12|TRBV4-1|.|TRBD1
ASSPGTGVEKLF
>TRBJ2-5|12|TRBV18|.|.
ASSPRLLQETQY
>TRBJ2-7|13|TRBV11-3|once|.
ASSLVQGGIYEQY
>TRBJ1-5|11|TRBV5-1|.|.
ASTAEGGQPQH
>TRBJ2-5|13|TRBV24-1|.|.
ATSDPAGPSLAQY
>TRBJ1-1|14|TRBV11-3|many|.
ASSLDGAGANTEAF
>TRBJ2-1|12|TRBV19|few|.
ASRGWLEVNEQF
>TRBJ1-3|9|TRBV29-1|.|.
SVDFGNTIY
>TRBJ2-1|14|TRBV7-2|many|TRBD2
ASSLVAGRSYNEQF
>.|11|TRBV7-9|few|.
ASSLVRWETQY